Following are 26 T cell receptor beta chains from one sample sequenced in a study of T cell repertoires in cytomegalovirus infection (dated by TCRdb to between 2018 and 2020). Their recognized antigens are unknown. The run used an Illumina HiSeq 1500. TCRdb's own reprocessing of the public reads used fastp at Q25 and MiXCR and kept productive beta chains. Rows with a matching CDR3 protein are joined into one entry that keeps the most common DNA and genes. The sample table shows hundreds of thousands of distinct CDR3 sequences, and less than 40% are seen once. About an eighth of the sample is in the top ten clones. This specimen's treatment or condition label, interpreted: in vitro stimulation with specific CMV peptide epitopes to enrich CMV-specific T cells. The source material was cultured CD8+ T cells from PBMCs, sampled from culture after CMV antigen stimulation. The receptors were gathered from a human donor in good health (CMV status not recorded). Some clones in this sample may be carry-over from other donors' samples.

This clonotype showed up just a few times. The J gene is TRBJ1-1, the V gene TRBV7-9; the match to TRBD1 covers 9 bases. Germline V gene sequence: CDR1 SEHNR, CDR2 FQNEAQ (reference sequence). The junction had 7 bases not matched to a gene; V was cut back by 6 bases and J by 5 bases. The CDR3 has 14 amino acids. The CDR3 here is CASSPTGGRTEAFF. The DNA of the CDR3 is TGTGCCAGCAGTCCTACAGGGGGCCGGACTGAAGCTTTCTTT.

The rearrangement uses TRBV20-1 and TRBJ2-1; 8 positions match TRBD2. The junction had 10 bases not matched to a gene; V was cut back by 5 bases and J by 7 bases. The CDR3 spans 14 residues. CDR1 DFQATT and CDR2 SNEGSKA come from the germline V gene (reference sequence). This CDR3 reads CSAEVVAGSNEQFF. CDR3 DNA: TGCAGTGCTGAGGTAGTAGCGGGGAGTAATGAGCAGTTCTTC.

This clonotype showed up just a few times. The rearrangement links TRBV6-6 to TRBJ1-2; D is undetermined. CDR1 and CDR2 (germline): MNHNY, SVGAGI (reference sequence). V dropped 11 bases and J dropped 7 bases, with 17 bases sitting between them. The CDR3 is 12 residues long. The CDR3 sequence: CAGGEESAGYTF. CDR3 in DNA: TGTGCCGGCGGGGAAGAGTCTGCTGGCTACACCTTC.

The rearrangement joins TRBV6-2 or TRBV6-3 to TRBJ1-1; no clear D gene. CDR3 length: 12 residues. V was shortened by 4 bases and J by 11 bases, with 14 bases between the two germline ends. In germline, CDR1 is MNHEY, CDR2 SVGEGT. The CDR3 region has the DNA TGTGCCAGCAGTTTCCCGGGCCGGTACGCTTTCTTT. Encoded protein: CASSFPGRYAFF.

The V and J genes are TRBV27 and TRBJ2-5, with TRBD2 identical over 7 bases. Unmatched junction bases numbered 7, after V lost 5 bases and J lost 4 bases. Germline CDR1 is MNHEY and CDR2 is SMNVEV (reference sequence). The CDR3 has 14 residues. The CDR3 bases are TGTGCCAGCAGTCCGGGAGGCCCTAGAGAGACCCAGTACTTC. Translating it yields CASSPGGPRETQYF.

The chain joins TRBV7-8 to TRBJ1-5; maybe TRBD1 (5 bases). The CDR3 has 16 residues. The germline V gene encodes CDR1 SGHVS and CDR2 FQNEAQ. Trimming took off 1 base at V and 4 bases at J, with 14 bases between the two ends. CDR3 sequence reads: CASSLVGGSLNQPQHF. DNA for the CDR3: TGTGCCAGCAGCTTAGTTGGGGGAAGTCTGAATCAGCCCCAGCATTTT.

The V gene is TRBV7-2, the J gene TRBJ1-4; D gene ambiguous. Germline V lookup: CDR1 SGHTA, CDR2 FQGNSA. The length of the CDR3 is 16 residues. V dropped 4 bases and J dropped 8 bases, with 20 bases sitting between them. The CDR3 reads CASSSYAYGEGEKLFF. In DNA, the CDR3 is TGTGCCAGCAGCTCGTACGCGTACGGGGAAGGGGAAAAACTGTTTTTT.

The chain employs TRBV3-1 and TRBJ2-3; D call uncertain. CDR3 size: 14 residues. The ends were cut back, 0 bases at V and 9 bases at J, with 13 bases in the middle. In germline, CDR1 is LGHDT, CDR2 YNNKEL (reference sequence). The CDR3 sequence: CASSQEEPTVTQYF. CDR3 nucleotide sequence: TGTGCCAGCAGCCAAGAAGAGCCTACAGTCACGCAGTATTTT.

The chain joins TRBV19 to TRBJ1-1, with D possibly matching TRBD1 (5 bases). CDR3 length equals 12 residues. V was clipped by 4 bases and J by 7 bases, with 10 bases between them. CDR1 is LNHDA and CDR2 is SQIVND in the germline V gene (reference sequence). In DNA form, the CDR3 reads TGTGCCAGTAGTAGCCCCGGACATGAAGCTTTCTTT. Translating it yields CASSSPGHEAFF.

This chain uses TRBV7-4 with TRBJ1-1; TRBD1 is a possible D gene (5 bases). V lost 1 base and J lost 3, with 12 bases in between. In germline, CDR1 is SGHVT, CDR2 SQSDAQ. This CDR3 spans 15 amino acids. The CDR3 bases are TGTGCCAGCAGCTTAGTTGAGGGGTATGACACTGAAGCTTTCTTT. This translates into CASSLVEGYDTEAFF.

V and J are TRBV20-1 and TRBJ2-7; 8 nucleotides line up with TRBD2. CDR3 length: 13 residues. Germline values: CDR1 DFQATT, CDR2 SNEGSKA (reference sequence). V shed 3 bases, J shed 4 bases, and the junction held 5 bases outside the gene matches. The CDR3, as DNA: TGCAGTGCTAGTAACGGGGGGGAATACGAGCAGTACTTC. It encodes CSASNGGEYEQYF.

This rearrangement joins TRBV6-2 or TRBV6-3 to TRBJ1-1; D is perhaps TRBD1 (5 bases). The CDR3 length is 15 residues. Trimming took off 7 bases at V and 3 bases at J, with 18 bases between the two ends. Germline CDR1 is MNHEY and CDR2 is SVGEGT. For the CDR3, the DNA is TGTGCCAGCATAGGTGATCGGGGGATGTACACTGAAGCTTTCTTT. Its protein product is CASIGDRGMYTEAFF.

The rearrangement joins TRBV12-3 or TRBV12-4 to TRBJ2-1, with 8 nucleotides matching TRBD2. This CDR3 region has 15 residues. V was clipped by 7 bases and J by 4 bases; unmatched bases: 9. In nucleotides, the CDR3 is TGTGCCAGCATTTGGCCGGGGGGGTCTTACAATGAGCAGTTCTTC. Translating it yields CASIWPGGSYNEQFF.

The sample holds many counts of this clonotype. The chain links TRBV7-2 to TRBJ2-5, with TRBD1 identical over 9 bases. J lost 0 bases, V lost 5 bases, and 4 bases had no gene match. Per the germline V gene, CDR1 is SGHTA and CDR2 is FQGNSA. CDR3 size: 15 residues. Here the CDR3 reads CASSTGQGNQETQYF. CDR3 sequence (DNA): TGTGCCAGCAGCACCGGACAGGGGAACCAAGAGACCCAGTACTTC.

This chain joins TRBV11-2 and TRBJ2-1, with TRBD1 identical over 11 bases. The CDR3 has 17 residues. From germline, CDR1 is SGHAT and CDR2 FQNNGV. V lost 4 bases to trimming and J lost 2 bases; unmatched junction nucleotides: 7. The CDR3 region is CASSSPSGQGAYNEQFF. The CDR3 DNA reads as TGTGCCAGCAGCTCGCCCTCGGGACAGGGGGCCTACAATGAGCAGTTCTTC. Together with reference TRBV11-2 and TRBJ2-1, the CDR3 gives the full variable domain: EAGVAQSPRYKIIEKRQSVAFWCNPISGHATLYWYQQILGQGPKLLIQFQNNGVVDDSQLPKDRFSAERLKGVDSTLKIQPAKLEDSAVYLCASSSPSGQGAYNEQFFGPGTRLTVL.

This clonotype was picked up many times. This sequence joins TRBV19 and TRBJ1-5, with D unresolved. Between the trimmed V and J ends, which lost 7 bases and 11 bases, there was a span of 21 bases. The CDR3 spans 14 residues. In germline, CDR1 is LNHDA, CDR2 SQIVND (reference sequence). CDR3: CASMPGSGQWAQHF. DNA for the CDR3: TGTGCCAGTATGCCGGGATCCGGGCAATGGGCCCAGCATTTT.

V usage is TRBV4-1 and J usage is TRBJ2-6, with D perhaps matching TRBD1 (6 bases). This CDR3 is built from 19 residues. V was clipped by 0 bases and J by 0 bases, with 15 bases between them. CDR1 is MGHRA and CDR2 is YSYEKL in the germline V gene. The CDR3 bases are TGCGCCAGCAGCCAAGATTCGGTTCAAGGGGGCTCTGGGGCCAACGTCCTGACTTTC. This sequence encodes CASSQDSVQGGSGANVLTF.

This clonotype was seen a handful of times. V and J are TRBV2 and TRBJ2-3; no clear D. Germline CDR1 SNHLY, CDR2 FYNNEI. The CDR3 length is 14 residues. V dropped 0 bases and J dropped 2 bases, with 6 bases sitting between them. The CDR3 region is CASSEATDTDTQYF. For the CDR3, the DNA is TGTGCCAGCAGTGAAGCAACAGACACAGATACGCAGTATTTT.

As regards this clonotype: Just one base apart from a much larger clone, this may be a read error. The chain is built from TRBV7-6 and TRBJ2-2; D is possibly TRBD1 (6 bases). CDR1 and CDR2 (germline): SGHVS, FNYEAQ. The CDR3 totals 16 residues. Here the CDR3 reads CARSLILQGRGGELFF. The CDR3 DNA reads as TGTGCCAGGAGCTTAATACTGCAGGGGCGAGGCGGGGAGCTGTTTTTT.

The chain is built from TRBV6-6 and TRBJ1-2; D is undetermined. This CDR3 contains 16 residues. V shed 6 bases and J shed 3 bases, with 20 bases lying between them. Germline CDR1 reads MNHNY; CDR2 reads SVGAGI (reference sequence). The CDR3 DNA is TGTGCCAGCAGAAGGACGGTCTCCCCCCTCGACTATGGCTACACCTTC. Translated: CASRRTVSPLDYGYTF.

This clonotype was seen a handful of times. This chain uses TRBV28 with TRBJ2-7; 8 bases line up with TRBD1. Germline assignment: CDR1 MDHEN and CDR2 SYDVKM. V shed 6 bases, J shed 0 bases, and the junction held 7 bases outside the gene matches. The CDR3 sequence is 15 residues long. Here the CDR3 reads CASRKTGTGSYEQYV. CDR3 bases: TGTGCCAGCAGGAAAACCGGGACAGGCTCCTACGAGCAGTACGTC.

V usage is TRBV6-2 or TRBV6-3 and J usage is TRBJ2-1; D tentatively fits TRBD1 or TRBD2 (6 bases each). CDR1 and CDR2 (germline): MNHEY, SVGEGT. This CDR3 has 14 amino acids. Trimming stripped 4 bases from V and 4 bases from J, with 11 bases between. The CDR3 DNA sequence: TGTGCCAGCAGTTTTTTAGGGGGGTACAATGAGCAGTTCTTC. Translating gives CASSFLGGYNEQFF.

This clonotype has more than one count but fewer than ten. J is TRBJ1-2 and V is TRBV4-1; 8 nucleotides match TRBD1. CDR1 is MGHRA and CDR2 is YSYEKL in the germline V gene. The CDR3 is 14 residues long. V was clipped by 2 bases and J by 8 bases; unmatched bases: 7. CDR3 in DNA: TGCGCCAGCAGCCAAACCTGGACAGGGAACGGCTACACCTTC. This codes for CASSQTWTGNGYTF.

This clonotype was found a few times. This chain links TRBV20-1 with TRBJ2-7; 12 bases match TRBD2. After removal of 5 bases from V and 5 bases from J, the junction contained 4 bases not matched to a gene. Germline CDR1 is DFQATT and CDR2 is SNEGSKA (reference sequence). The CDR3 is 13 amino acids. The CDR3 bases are TGCAGTGCTCCGGGACTAGCGGGCCACGAGCAGTACGTC. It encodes CSAPGLAGHEQYV.

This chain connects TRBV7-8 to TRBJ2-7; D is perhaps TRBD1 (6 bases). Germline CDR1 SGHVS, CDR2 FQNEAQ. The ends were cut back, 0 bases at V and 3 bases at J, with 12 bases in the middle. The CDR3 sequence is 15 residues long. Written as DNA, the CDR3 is TGTGCCAGCAGCTTAGCGCAGGGGAAAGACTACGAGCAGTACGTC. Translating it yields CASSLAQGKDYEQYV.

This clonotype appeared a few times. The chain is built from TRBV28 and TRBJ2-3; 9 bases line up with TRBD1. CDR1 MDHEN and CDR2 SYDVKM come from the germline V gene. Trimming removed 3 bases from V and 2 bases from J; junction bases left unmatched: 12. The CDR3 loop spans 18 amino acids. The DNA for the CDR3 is TGTGCCAGCAGTTTGTACACAGGGGGCGCCGGGGACACAGATACGCAGTATTTT. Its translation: CASSLYTGGAGDTDTQYF.